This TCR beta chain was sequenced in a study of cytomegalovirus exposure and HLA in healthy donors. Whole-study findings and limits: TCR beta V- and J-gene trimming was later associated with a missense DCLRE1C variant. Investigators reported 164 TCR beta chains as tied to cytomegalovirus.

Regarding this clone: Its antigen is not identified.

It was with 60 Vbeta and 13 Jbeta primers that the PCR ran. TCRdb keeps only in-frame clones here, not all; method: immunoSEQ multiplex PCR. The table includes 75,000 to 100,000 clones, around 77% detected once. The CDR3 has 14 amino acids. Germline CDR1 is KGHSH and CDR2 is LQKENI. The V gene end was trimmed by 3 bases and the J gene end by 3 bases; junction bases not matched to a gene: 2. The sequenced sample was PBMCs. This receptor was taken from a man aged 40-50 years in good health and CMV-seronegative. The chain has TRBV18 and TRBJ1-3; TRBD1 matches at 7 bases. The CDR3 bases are TGTGCCAGCTCACCTAGGGGGCGTGGAAACACCATATATTTT. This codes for CASSPRGRGNTIYF.